Presented here are 32 T cell receptor beta chains from one specimen sequenced in a study of blood T cell repertoires in COVID-19. Generated by immunoSEQ multiplex PCR, the TCRdb table keeps only in-frame clones and is missing some. The data contain around 110,000 clones, about two thirds of them seen just once; the ten biggest clones take up 0.75% to 1%. The material sequenced was peripheral blood. All receptors come from a human donor with acute or convalescent COVID-19. The donor label of this sample is uncertain.

In this sample, this clone turned up many times. The chain links TRBV5-6 to TRBJ1-2; 8 bases map to TRBD1. CDR1 and CDR2 (germline): SGHDT, YYEEEE. The CDR3 sequence is 14 residues long. V lost 2 bases to trimming and J lost 8 bases; unmatched junction nucleotides: 8. The CDR3 here is CASSFGTGTRGYTF. Written as DNA, the CDR3 is TGTGCCAGCAGCTTTGGGACAGGTACTCGGGGCTACACCTTC.

This clone occurred a few times. DNA for the CDR3: TGCGCCAGCAGCCAACCTAGCTCGAGAGATGGCTACACCTTC. Its translation: CASSQPSSRDGYTF. The chain carries TRBV4-1 and TRBJ1-2; D unresolved. This CDR3 contains 14 residues. Trimming pared 2 bases from V and 6 bases from J, leaving 13 bases between. Germline values: CDR1 MGHRA, CDR2 YSYEKL.

V is TRBV10-1 and J is TRBJ2-4; unclear D gene. The CDR3 is 14 amino acids. Germline CDR1 and CDR2: WNHNN and SYGVQD (reference sequence). V lost 6 bases and J lost 1, with 10 bases in between. CDR3 sequence (DNA): TGCGCCAGCAGGGCAAGCGTGGCCAAAAACATTCAGTACTTC. Its protein product is CASRASVAKNIQYF.

This clone is a singleton in its sample. The chain recombines TRBV5-1 with TRBJ2-5; 7 nucleotides line up with TRBD1. From germline, CDR1 is SGHRS and CDR2 YFSETQ. Unmatched junction bases numbered 5, after V lost 0 bases and J lost 3 bases. This CDR3 contains 15 residues. The CDR3 nucleotides are TGCGCCAGCAGCTTGGCCGCCGGGACAGAAGAGACCCAGTACTTC. Protein sequence: CASSLAAGTEETQYF. Full variable domain (missing parts from reference TRBV5-1 and TRBJ2-5): KAGVTQTPRYLIKTRGQQVTLSCSPISGHRSVSWYQQTPGQGLQFLFEYFSETQRNKGNFPGRFSGRQFSNSRSEMNVSTLELGDSALYLCASSLAAGTEETQYFGPGTRLLVL.

The table lists this clone with a count of one. The chain couples TRBV6-5 to TRBJ2-1; 10 bases agree with TRBD2. The CDR3 length is 13 residues. CDR1 is MNHEY, CDR2 SVGAGI, per germline. With 10 bases clipped from V and 4 bases from J, the junction kept 4 bases outside the gene matches. CDR3 residues: CATGLAEYNEQFF. In nucleotides, the CDR3 is TGTGCCACTGGACTAGCGGAATACAATGAGCAGTTCTTC.

V is TRBV19 and J is TRBJ1-3, with a tentative D call TRBD1 (6 bases). The CDR3 sequence is 14 residues long. Germline CDR1 LNHDA, CDR2 SQIVND (reference sequence). V was shortened by 4 bases and J by 6 bases, with 13 bases between the two germline ends. The CDR3 nucleotides read TGTGCCAGTAGTAAGGACAGCCGAGAAAACACCATATATTTT. It encodes CASSKDSRENTIYF. The full variable domain, with the rest looked up from reference TRBV19 and TRBJ1-3, is DGGITQSPKYLFRKEGQNVTLSCEQNLNHDAMYWYRQDPGQGLRLIYYSQIVNDFQKGDIAEGYSVSREKKESFPLTVTSAQKNPTAFYLCASSKDSRENTIYFGEGSWLTVV.

The chain links TRBV30 to TRBJ2-7; D gene ambiguous. Germline loops: CDR1 GTSNPN, CDR2 SVGIG (reference sequence). V was trimmed by 0 bases and J by 2 bases, leaving 14 bases between them. The CDR3 is 15 amino acids. The CDR3 nucleotides are TGTGCCTGGAGTGTCCCCGAGGTGTTGGCCTACGAGCAGTACTTC. Translating gives CAWSVPEVLAYEQYF.

The J gene is TRBJ2-1, the V gene TRBV5-4; D is perhaps TRBD2 (6 bases). Trimming took off 4 bases at V and 7 bases at J, with 18 bases between the two ends. Germline lookup yields CDR1 SGHNT and CDR2 YYREEE (reference sequence). CDR3 size: 15 residues. The CDR3 DNA sequence: TGTGCCAGCAGCAGTTCCGGACGGGAGAGGAATGAGCAGTTCTTC. Encoded protein: CASSSSGRERNEQFF.

The chain is built from TRBV2 and TRBJ1-2; TRBD1 matches 8 bases. This CDR3 contains 13 residues. V lost 8 bases to trimming and J lost 4 bases; unmatched junction nucleotides: 6. Germline V gives CDR1 SNHLY, CDR2 FYNNEI. The CDR3 DNA is TGTGCCAGCTTACAGGGGGAGTCCTATGGCTACACCTTC. Protein product: CASLQGESYGYTF. Drawing the rest from reference TRBV2 and TRBJ1-2, the complete variable domain is EPEVTQTPSHQVTQMGQEVILRCVPISNHLYFYWYRQILGQKVEFLVSFYNNEISEKSEIFDDQFSVERPDGSNFTLKIRSTKLEDSAMYFCASLQGESYGYTFGSGTRLTVV.

The V gene is TRBV7-2, the J gene TRBJ2-3; no clear D gene. The CDR3 loop spans 12 amino acids. The germline gives CDR1 SGHTA, CDR2 FQGNSA. Trimming left V 2 bases short and J 9 bases short, with 9 bases between. This CDR3 is CASSLSVSTQYF. The CDR3 region has the DNA TGTGCCAGCAGCTTAAGCGTATCCACGCAGTATTTT.

CDR3 in DNA: TGCGCCAGCAGCCAAGGAGGGCAGCGGGGGGGCAAAAACATTCAGTACTTC. Encoded protein: CASSQGGQRGGKNIQYF. The chain recombines TRBV4-1 with TRBJ2-4, with 10 bases aligning to TRBD2. The CDR3 extends over 17 amino acids. V was clipped by 1 base and J by 3 bases; unmatched bases: 6. CDR1 is MGHRA, CDR2 YSYEKL, per germline.

This clone is deemed medium-sized. The chain couples TRBV2 to TRBJ1-1, with TRBD1 identical over 7 bases. The CDR3 is 10 residues long. The V gene end was trimmed by 10 bases and the J gene end by 11 bases; junction bases not matched to a gene: 7. The V gene's germline CDR1 is SNHLY and CDR2 FYNNEI. CDR3 sequence: CAIRGGGAFF. As DNA, the CDR3 is TGTGCCATCAGGGGGGGTGGTGCTTTCTTT.

The CDR3 loop is CASSQEERGYNEKLFF. The CDR3 DNA is TGTGCCAGCAGCCAAGAGGAAAGGGGTTATAATGAAAAACTGTTTTTT. The chain is built from TRBV3-1 (or the pseudogene TRBV3-2) and TRBJ1-4; maybe TRBD1 (5 bases). V was cut by 0 bases and J by 4 bases, with 12 bases left in between. This CDR3 has 16 amino acids. Looked up from germline, CDR1 is LGHDT and CDR2 is YNNKEL (reference sequence).

The chain is built from TRBV2 and TRBJ2-5, with TRBD2 identical over 11 bases. With V trimmed by 1 base and J by 5 bases, 9 bases remained unmatched. The germline gives CDR1 SNHLY, CDR2 FYNNEI. CDR3 length equals 17 residues. Written as DNA, the CDR3 is TGTGCCAGCAGTGAAGTGCCTATAGCGGGGGGGCGGGAGACCCAGTACTTC. Translating it yields CASSEVPIAGGRETQYF. Full variable domain (outside the CDR3, taken from reference TRBV2 and TRBJ2-5): EPEVTQTPSHQVTQMGQEVILRCVPISNHLYFYWYRQILGQKVEFLVSFYNNEISEKSEIFDDQFSVERPDGSNFTLKIRSTKLEDSAMYFCASSEVPIAGGRETQYFGPGTRLLVL.

The J gene is TRBJ2-5, the V gene TRBV7-9; 7 bases agree with TRBD1. V shed 5 bases and J 4 bases; nucleotides not matched to a gene: 7. Germline V gene lookup returns CDR1 SEHNR and CDR2 FQNEAQ (reference sequence). CDR3 length equals 14 residues. CDR3 protein: CASSRSGTAETQYF. As DNA, the CDR3 is TGTGCCAGCAGCAGGTCCGGGACAGCAGAGACCCAGTACTTC.

This chain joins TRBV30 and TRBJ1-1; D gene uncertain. Trimming cost V 2 bases and J 4 bases, with 11 bases left between them. The germline CDR1 and CDR2 sequences are GTSNPN and SVGIG (reference sequence). CDR3 length equals 13 residues. DNA for the CDR3: TGTGCCTGGAGTTGGGTCCGGGGCACTGAAGCTTTCTTT. Translating gives CAWSWVRGTEAFF.

The chain recombines TRBV19 with TRBJ1-5, with no clear D. V lost 5 bases and J 5 bases, leaving 13 bases between the germline ends. The CDR3 spans 14 residues. Germline V gene data show CDR1 as LNHDA and CDR2 as SQIVND (reference sequence). CDR3 DNA sequence: TGTGCCAGTAGTGAGTGGGCGCGCTATCAGCCCCAGCATTTT. Residues: CASSEWARYQPQHF.

The V call is TRBV6-5, the J call TRBJ1-2; no definite D call. Trimming shortened V by 6 bases and J by 5 bases, and 13 bases separated the two germline ends. The CDR3 length is 13 residues. Germline loops: CDR1 MNHEY, CDR2 SVGAGI. DNA for the CDR3: TGTGCCAGCAGCCCCCCCGGGTATTATGGCTACACCTTC. Residues: CASSPPGYYGYTF.

CDR3 nucleotides: TGCGCCAGCAGCCCTGACAGGGTAGGGGCCAACGTCCTGACTTTC. Its translation is CASSPDRVGANVLTF. This chain connects TRBV4-1 to TRBJ2-6; 7 bases fit TRBD1. Per the germline V gene, CDR1 is MGHRA and CDR2 is YSYEKL. The junction had 4 bases not matched to a gene; V was cut back by 4 bases and J by 4 bases. This CDR3 region has 15 residues.

The chain recombines TRBV18 with TRBJ1-1; 8 bases agree with TRBD1. This CDR3 comprises 16 residues. The germline CDR1 and CDR2 sequences are KGHSH and LQKENI. V shed 2 bases, J shed 3 bases, and the junction held 8 bases outside the gene matches. CDR3 protein: CASSPSRLTGDTEAFF. CDR3 DNA sequence: TGTGCCAGCTCACCAAGTCGCCTGACAGGGGACACTGAAGCTTTCTTT.

CDR3 amino acids: CAWSVDRGGTEAFF. CDR3 coding DNA: TGTGCCTGGAGTGTTGATAGGGGGGGGACTGAAGCTTTCTTT. This chain connects TRBV30 to TRBJ1-1; perhaps TRBD1 as D (6 bases). Germline V gene data show CDR1 as GTSNPN and CDR2 as SVGIG (reference sequence). Trimming cost V 0 bases and J 5 bases, with 13 bases left between them. This CDR3 is built from 14 residues.

The J gene is TRBJ2-7, the V gene TRBV5-5; 9 bases map to TRBD1. The germline gives CDR1 SGHKS, CDR2 YYEKEE (reference sequence). This CDR3 spans 13 amino acids. V was pared by 3 bases and J by 4 bases, with 2 bases of the junction left unmatched. The CDR3 reads CASSSGQGYEQYF. In nucleotides, the CDR3 is TGTGCCAGCAGCTCAGGACAGGGGTACGAGCAGTACTTC. The full variable domain, with the rest looked up from reference TRBV5-5 and TRBJ2-7, is DAGVTQSPTHLIKTRGQQVTLRCSPISGHKSVSWYQQVLGQGPQFIFQYYEKEERGRGNFPDRFSARQFPNYSSELNVNALLLGDSALYLCASSSGQGYEQYFGPGTRLTVT.

This chain connects TRBV11-2 to TRBJ1-1, with D possibly being TRBD1 (5 bases). The CDR3 contains 14 residues. Trimming stripped 3 bases from V and 0 bases from J, with 8 bases between. The germline V gene encodes CDR1 SGHAT and CDR2 FQNNGV. The CDR3 bases are TGTGCCAGCAGCTTCGCAGGGATGAACACTGAAGCTTTCTTT. It translates to CASSFAGMNTEAFF. Using reference TRBV11-2 and TRBJ1-1 for the parts outside the CDR3, the full variable domain is EAGVAQSPRYKIIEKRQSVAFWCNPISGHATLYWYQQILGQGPKLLIQFQNNGVVDDSQLPKDRFSAERLKGVDSTLKIQPAKLEDSAVYLCASSFAGMNTEAFFGQGTRLTVV.

This clone was seen once. The junction shows a germline mismatch at one end, possibly a read error. The chain has TRBV9 and TRBJ1-1, with D possibly matching TRBD1 (6 bases). The germline gives CDR1 SGDLS, CDR2 YYNGEE. This CDR3 has 14 residues. The CDR3 DNA is TGTGCCAGCAGCGTTCGGACAGCCCGACGGGAAGGTTTCTTT. Protein product: CASSVRTARREGFF.

This sequence joins TRBV19 and TRBJ2-7, with 8 bases matching TRBD2. The CDR3 is made up of 13 amino acids. From germline, CDR1 is LNHDA and CDR2 SQIVND (reference sequence). Trimming removed 1 base from V and 6 bases from J; junction bases left unmatched: 2. In DNA, the CDR3 is TGTGCCAGTAGTATAGTAGCGGGATCCGAGCAGTACTTC. Translated, it gives CASSIVAGSEQYF.

V gene TRBV5-1 combines with J gene TRBJ2-2, with 11 bases fitting TRBD1. Germline assignment: CDR1 SGHRS and CDR2 YFSETQ. The CDR3 runs 16 residues. The V segment lost 5 bases and the J segment 6 bases; nucleotides outside the gene matches: 9. The CDR3 spells CASRTLPGQGAGELFF. CDR3 coding DNA: TGCGCCAGCAGGACGCTACCGGGACAGGGGGCCGGGGAGCTGTTTTTT. Based on the CDR3 plus reference TRBV5-1 and TRBJ2-2, the full variable domain is KAGVTQTPRYLIKTRGQQVTLSCSPISGHRSVSWYQQTPGQGLQFLFEYFSETQRNKGNFPGRFSGRQFSNSRSEMNVSTLELGDSALYLCASRTLPGQGAGELFFGEGSRLTVL.

This clone was seen just once. This chain joins TRBV5-5 and TRBJ2-2; TRBD1 agrees at 12 bases. Germline V CDR1 and CDR2: SGHKS, YYEKEE (reference sequence). The CDR3 spans 19 residues. V shed 4 bases, J shed 5 bases, and the junction held 15 bases outside the gene matches. The CDR3 sequence: CASSGGTGGAILGTGELFF. The DNA of the CDR3 is TGTGCCAGCAGCGGAGGGACAGGGGGCGCGATCCTTGGGACCGGGGAGCTGTTTTTT.

This clone has a single count. This chain links TRBV19 with TRBJ2-3; 7 nucleotides align to TRBD1. Germline CDR1 is LNHDA and CDR2 is SQIVND (reference sequence). The CDR3 spans 14 residues. The J segment lost 1 base and the V segment lost 3 bases, leaving 1 base of the junction unmatched. The CDR3 sequence: CASSIGQGTDTQYF. In DNA, the CDR3 is TGTGCCAGTAGTATCGGACAGGGCACAGATACGCAGTATTTT.

The V gene is TRBV19, the J gene TRBJ1-2, with 12 bases matching TRBD1. The trim removed 7 bases at V and 4 bases at J, leaving 7 bases unmatched. Per germline, CDR1 LNHDA and CDR2 SQIVND (reference sequence). This CDR3 spans 15 amino acids. The CDR3 DNA follows: TGTGCCAGTATCCCGGGACAGGGGGCGACCTATGGCTACACCTTC. The encoded protein is CASIPGQGATYGYTF.

The DNA for the CDR3 is TGTGCCAGCAGTTCAGGGAAACAACCAGTGGATTCACCCCTCCACTTT. Translating gives CASSSGKQPVDSPLHF. This chain uses TRBV6-5 with TRBJ1-6; D may be TRBD1 (5 bases). The germline CDR1 and CDR2 sequences are MNHEY and SVGAGI. Trimming removed 4 bases at V and 8 bases at J, with 18 bases between. CDR3 length: 16 amino acids.

The chain is built from TRBV3-1 (or the pseudogene TRBV3-2) and TRBJ2-5; the match to TRBD2 covers 7 bases. There are 16 residues in the CDR3. The V and J ends lost 4 bases and 5 bases, in that order; junction bases with no gene match: 13. Looked up from germline, CDR1 is LGHDT and CDR2 is YNNKEL (reference sequence). The CDR3 region has the DNA TGTGCCAGCAGCCCAAAGCGCAGGGAGGGAGTGGAGACCCAGTACTTC. The encoded protein is CASSPKRREGVETQYF.

There are many counts of this clone. The chain links TRBV6-6 to TRBJ2-2; 7 nucleotides align to TRBD1. Germline V gene sequence: CDR1 MNHNY, CDR2 SVGAGI (reference sequence). J gave up 3 bases and V 7 bases, and 11 bases lay outside the gene matches. The CDR3 is made up of 16 amino acids. The CDR3 nucleotides are TGTGCCAGCAAAAAAATAGGGGGCGCGGACACCGGGGAGCTGTTTTTT. This gives the protein CASKKIGGADTGELFF.